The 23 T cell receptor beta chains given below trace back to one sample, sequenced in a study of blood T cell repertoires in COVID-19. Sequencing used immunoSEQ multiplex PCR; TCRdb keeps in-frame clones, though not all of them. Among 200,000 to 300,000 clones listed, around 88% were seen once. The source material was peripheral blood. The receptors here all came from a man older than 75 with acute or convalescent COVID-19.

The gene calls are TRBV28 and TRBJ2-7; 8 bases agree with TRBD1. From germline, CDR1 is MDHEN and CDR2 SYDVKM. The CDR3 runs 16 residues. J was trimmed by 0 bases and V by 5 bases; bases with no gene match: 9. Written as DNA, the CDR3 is TGTGCCAGCAGTCTGCCCCCCGGACAGGGCTCCTACGAGCAGTACTTC. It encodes CASSLPPGQGSYEQYF.

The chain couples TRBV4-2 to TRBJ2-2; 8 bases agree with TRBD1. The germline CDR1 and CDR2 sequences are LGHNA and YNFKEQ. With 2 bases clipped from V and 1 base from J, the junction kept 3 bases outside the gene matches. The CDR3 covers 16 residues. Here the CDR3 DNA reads TGTGCCAGCAGCCAACAGGGGGCGCTGAACACCGGGGAGCTGTTTTTT. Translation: CASSQQGALNTGELFF.

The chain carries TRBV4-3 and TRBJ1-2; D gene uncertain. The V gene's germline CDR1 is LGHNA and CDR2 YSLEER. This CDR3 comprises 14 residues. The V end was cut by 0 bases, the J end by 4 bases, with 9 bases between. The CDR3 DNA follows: TGCGCCAGCAGCCAAGATATACGGTCCTATGGCTACACCTTC. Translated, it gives CASSQDIRSYGYTF.

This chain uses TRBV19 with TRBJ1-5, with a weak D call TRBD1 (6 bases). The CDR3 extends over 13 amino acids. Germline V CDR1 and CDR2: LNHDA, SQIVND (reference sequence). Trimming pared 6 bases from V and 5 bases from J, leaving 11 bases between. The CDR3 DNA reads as TGTGCCAGTAGCGGAGCAGGGGATCAGCCCCAGCATTTT. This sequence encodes CASSGAGDQPQHF.

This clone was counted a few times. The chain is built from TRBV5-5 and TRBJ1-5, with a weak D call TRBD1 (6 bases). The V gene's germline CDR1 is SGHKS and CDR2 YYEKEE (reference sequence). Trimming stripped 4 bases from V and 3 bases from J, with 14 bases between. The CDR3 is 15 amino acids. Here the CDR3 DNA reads TGTGCCAGCAGCGCCGGCACAGGGCACAATCAGCCCCAGCATTTT. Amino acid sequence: CASSAGTGHNQPQHF.

The CDR3 DNA follows: TGTGCCAGCAATCGAGGGACTGGCACAGATACGCAGTATTTT. This codes for CASNRGTGTDTQYF. This chain uses TRBV7-9 with TRBJ2-3, with D maybe TRBD2 (6 bases). The V and J ends lost 7 bases and 1 base respectively, with 12 bases between them. Germline CDR1 and CDR2: SEHNR and FQNEAQ (reference sequence). The CDR3 has 14 amino acids.

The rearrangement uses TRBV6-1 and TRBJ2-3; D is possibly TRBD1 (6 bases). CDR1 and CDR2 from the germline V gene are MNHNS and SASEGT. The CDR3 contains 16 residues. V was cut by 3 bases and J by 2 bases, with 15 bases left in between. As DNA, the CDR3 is TGTGCCAGCAGTGAGGGTCGGACAGCCGTCACAGATACGCAGTATTTT. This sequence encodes CASSEGRTAVTDTQYF.

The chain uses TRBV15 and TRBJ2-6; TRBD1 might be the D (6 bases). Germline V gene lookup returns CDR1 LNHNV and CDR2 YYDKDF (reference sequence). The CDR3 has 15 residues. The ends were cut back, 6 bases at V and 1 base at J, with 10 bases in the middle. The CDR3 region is CATRKQGSGANVLTF. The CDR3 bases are TGTGCCACCAGGAAACAGGGTTCTGGGGCCAACGTCCTGACTTTC.

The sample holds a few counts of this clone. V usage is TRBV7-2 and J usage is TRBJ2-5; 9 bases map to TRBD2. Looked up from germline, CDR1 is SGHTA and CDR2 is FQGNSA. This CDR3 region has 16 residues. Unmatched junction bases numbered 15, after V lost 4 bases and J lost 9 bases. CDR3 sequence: CASSSRVAGAGAAQYF. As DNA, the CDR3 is TGTGCCAGCAGCTCTCGGGTAGCGGGGGCGGGGGCGGCCCAGTACTTC.

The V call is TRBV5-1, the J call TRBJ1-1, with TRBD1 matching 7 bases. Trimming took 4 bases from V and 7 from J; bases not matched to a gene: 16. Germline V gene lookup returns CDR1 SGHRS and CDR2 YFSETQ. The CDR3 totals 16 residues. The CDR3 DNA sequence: TGCGCCAGCAGCGAGAAACAGGGGCCACCAGTGGGTGAAGCTTTCTTT. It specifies CASSEKQGPPVGEAFF.

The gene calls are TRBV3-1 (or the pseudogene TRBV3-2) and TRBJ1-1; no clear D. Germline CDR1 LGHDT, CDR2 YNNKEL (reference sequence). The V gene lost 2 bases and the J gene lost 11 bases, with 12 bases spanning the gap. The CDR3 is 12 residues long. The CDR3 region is CASSQLSGNAFF. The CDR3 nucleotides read TGTGCCAGCAGCCAATTGAGTGGTAACGCTTTCTTT.

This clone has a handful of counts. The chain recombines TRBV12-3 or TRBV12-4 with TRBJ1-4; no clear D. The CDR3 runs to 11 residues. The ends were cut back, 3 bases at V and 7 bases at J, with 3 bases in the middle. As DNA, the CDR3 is TGTGCCAGCAGTTTCGGTGAAAAACTGTTTTTT. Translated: CASSFGEKLFF.

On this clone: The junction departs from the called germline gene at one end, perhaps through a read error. The CDR3 DNA reads as TGTGCTAGCAGCCCCAGACTGAGCTCCTACAATGAGCAGTTCTTC. This sequence encodes CASSPRLSSYNEQFF. The genes are TRBV7-7 and TRBJ2-1; D gene ambiguous. CDR1 is SSHAT, CDR2 FNYEAQ, per germline (reference sequence). The CDR3 consists of 15 residues.

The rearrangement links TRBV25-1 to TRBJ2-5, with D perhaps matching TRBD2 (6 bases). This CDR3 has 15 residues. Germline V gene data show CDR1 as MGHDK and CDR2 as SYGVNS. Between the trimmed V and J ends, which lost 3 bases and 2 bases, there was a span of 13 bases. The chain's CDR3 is CASSDTPSAQETQYF. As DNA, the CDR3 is TGTGCCAGCAGTGACACCCCTAGCGCACAAGAGACCCAGTACTTC.

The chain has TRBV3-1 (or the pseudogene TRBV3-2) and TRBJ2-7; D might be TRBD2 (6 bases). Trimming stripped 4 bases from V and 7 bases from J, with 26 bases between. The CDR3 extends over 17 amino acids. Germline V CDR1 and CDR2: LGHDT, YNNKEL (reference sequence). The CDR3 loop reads CASSRGGQANPTREQYF. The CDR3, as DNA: TGTGCCAGCAGCCGTGGAGGGCAGGCAAACCCCACACGGGAGCAGTACTTC.

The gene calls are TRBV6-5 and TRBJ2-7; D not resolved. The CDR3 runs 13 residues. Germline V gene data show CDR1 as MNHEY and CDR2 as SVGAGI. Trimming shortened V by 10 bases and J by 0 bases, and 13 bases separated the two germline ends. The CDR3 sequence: CAINKQSSYEQYF. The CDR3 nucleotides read TGTGCCATCAACAAACAGAGCTCCTACGAGCAGTACTTC.

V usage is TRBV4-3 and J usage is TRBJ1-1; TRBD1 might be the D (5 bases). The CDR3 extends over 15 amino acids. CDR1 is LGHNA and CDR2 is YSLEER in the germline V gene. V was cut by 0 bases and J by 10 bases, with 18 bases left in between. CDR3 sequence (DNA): TGCGCCAGCAGCCAAGATTACAAGGGGCGCGTTGGAGCTTTCTTT. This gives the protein CASSQDYKGRVGAFF.

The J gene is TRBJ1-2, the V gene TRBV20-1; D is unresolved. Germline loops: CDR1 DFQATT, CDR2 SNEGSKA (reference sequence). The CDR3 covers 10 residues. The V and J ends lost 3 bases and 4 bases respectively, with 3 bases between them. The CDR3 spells CSASFYGYTF. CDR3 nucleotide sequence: TGCAGTGCTAGCTTCTATGGCTACACCTTC.

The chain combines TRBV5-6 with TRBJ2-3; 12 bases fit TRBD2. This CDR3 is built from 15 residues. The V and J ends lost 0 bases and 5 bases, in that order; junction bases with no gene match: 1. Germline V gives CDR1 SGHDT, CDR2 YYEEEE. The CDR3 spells CASSLGLAGVDTQYF. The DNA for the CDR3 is TGTGCCAGCAGCTTGGGACTAGCGGGAGTAGATACGCAGTATTTT.

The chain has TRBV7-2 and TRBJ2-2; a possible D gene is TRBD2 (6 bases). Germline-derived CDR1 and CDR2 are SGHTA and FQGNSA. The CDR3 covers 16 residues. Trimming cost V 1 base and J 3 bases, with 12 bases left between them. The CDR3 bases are TGTGCCAGCAGCTTAGAGGTGGCGGGACACACCGGGGAGCTGTTTTTT. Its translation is CASSLEVAGHTGELFF. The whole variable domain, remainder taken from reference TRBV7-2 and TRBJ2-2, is GAGVSQSPSNKVTEKGKDVELRCDPISGHTALYWYRQSLGQGLEFLIYFQGNSAPDKSGLPSDRFSAERTGGSVSTLTIQRTQQEDSAVYLCASSLEVAGHTGELFFGEGSRLTVL.

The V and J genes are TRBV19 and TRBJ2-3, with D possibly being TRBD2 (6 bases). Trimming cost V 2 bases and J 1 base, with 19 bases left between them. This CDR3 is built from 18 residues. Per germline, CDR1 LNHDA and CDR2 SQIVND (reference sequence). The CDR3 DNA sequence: TGTGCCAGTAGTATACTGGGACGGGTTGGCGGGGGCACAGATACGCAGTATTTT. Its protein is CASSILGRVGGGTDTQYF.

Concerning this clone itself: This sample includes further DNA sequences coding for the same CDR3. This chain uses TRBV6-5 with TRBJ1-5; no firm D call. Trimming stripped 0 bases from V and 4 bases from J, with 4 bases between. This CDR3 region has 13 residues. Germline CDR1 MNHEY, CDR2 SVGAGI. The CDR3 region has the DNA TGTGCCAGCAGTTACTCGAGTAATCAGCCCCAGCATTTT. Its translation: CASSYSSNQPQHF.

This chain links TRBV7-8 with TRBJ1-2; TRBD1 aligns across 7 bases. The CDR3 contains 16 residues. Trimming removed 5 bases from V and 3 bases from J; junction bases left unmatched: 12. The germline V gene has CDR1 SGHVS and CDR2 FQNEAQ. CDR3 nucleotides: TGTGCCAGCAGCCTCCTAGGCGGACAGGCGGACTATGGCTACACCTTC. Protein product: CASSLLGGQADYGYTF.